This T cell receptor (beta chain) is from a study of blood T cell repertoires in COVID-19 (dated by TCRdb to the early 2020s). With regard to the full study: Samples from collaborators originated in the United States, Italy and Spain and spanned both the acute and convalescent phases of COVID-19. The material from the prospective study consisted of cDNA or gDNA derived from T cells, B-cell-depleted T cells, or PBMCs. Subjects who had been exposed to COVID-19, were actively infected with it, or had recovered from it provided the deeply sampled blood TCRbeta repertoires that made up the dataset. A freely available public database, intended as a resource for researchers studying the immune response to SARS-CoV-2, is where the repertoires were released. The samples were drawn from the first 160 participants of the ongoing ImmuneRACE study and from 950 to 1,500 subjects provided by 6 global collaborators. A de-identified subject ID, COVID-19 status, age in years and sex were almost always included in the sample metadata. HLA class I and class II types, where available, came from metadata supplied by the sample provider rather than from assay-based typing. Results and caveats for the whole study, not just this receptor: How much clinical and demographic metadata was included differed by source and by participant, and the metadata was provided uncurated.

TCRbeta CDR3 regions were amplified from genomic DNA by means of the immunoSEQ Assay, a bias-controlled multiplex PCR. Processing in the source paper ran as follows. The number of nucleated cells in each sample was estimated from the amplification of reference gene primers within the assay. Sequence reads were collapsed and filtered to measure the absolute abundance of every unique TCRbeta CDR3 rearrangement. For each sample, productive Simpson clonality was calculated by taking the square root of Simpson's diversity index across productive rearrangements. TCRdb obtained this table from immuneACCESS and retained in-frame rearrangements with V and J assigned. These tables miss some clones; where compared with another copy, unresolved V genes account for less than half of the shortfall, and the remainder is unexplained. Clonal size and the V and J genes are those of that table, whereas D and trimming came from the DNA. This sample lists roughly 200,000 clones; 80% to 90% were detected once. Under 2.5% of the sample rests with the top ten.

Concerning this clone itself: Its cognate antigen has yet to be identified. No base-level quality is on record; no much larger clone is a single base apart.

Participants in the prospective study were aged roughly 18 to 100 years, lived in about two dozen United States geographic areas, and enrolled through a virtual design. In the prospective study, cohorts were assigned on the basis of participant-reported clinical history obtained from a screening survey and a study questionnaire. In the prospective study, whole blood, serum and a nasopharyngeal or oropharyngeal swab were collected from each participant by mobile phlebotomists. Prospective study participants could optionally give additional blood draws and questionnaires over an approximately two-month period. Prospective study blood samples were shipped either frozen or at room temperature before DNA extraction. V loses 3 bases at its end and J loses 1 base; junction bases beyond the gene matches: 6. The germline V gene (reference sequence) sets CDR1 to MNHEY and CDR2 to SMNVEV. Reading from cysteine to phenylalanine, the CDR3 counts 17 amino acids. The kept DNA is CDR3 alone, 51 bases in frame from the first base.

The receptor was derived from a woman aged 35 to 49 with acute COVID-19. The chain uses TRBV27 and TRBJ1-6, with TRBD1 matching 7 junction bases. Sequencing used PBMCs or T cells enriched from blood (not recorded which). The DNA sequence reads TGTGCCAGCAGTTTGAAACAGGGGTGGTCCTATAATTCACCCCTCCACTTT. Translated, it reads CASSLKQGWSYNSPLHF.